This TCR beta chain was identified during a study of shared clonotypes between healthy human individuals. Study background: Each donor's CD8 memory used one plate, CD8 naive two, each CD4 subset three. Overall study results and limits: An expected dependence of interdonor clonotype sharing on sequencing depth was noted. What naive subsets generally showed was a larger estimated richness than memory subsets showed.

The authors ran the assay at deep level. Produced via immunoSEQ multiplex PCR; TCRdb's table is partial and in-frame only. The table has almost 750,000 clones, roughly 72% seen once; the top ten hold about 1.8%. With respect to this clone: What it recognizes is unknown.

This CDR3 region has 14 residues. Germline V CDR1 and CDR2: SGHAT, FQNNGV. Trimming at V came to 5 bases and at J to 6 bases, leaving 8 bases not matched to a gene. Source material: memory CD4+ T cells sorted from blood. Subset specified: CD45RA-negative fraction. This receptor was obtained from a woman aged 25 to 39 in good health. The V and J genes are TRBV11-2 and TRBJ1-1, with 8 nucleotides matching TRBD1. This CDR3 reads CASSARTGMAEAFF. The CDR3 region has the DNA TGTGCCAGCAGCGCACGGACAGGGATGGCTGAAGCTTTCTTT.